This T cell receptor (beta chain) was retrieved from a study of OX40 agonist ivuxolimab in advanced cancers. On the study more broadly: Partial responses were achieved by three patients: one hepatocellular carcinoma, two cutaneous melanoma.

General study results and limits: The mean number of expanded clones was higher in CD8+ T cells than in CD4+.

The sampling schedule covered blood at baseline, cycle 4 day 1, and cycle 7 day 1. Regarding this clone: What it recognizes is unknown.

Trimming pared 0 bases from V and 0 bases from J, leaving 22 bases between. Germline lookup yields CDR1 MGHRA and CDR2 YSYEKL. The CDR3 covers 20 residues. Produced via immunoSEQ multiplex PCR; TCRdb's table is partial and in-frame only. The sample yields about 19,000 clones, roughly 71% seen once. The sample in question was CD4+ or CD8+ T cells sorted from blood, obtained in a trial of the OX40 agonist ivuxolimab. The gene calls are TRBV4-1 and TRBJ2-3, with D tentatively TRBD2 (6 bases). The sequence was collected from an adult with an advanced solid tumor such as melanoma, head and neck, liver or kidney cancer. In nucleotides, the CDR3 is TGCGCCAGCAGCCAAGAGAGGGAGCCGGGACTTCCTGGAAGCACAGATACGCAGTATTTT. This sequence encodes CASSQEREPGLPGSTDTQYF.